This T cell receptor beta chain was sequenced in a study of beta chain features in type 1 diabetes. Findings and caveats of the study: In these data, an HLA type influence on TCRB rearrangement remained unresolved.

Reverse transcription of all isolated RNA meant that expressed TCRB transcripts were sequenced. The repertoire was sequenced with immunoSEQ multiplex PCR; TCRdb's copy has only in-frame clones and lacks some. The sample carries over 300,000 clones, 7.5% to 9% recorded once. Germline CDR1 is MDHEN and CDR2 is SYDVKM. This CDR3 is 12 amino acids long. Trimming stripped 6 bases from V and 7 bases from J, with 12 bases between. This clone was recorded at least ten times. Antigen specificity is unknown. Sequenced material: central memory CD4+ T cells from blood. The chain recombines TRBV28 with TRBJ1-2; no reliable D call. This receptor was taken from a woman aged 18-29 years in good health. CDR3 in DNA: TGTGCCAGCAGCCGAGATTGGAGTGGCTACACCTTC. This gives the protein CASSRDWSGYTF.